This is a list of T cell receptor beta chains from one sample in a study of hypomethylating agent response in myelodysplastic syndrome. Measured with immunoSEQ multiplex PCR; TCRdb has only the in-frame clones, and not every one. The sample includes almost 7,500 clones, around 84% seen only once; the top ten take 16%. Sequenced material: bone marrow, taken before or after starting hypomethylating agent treatment for myelodysplastic syndrome (not recorded which). The origin of the receptors is a human donor with myelodysplastic syndrome. CDR3s include the opening cysteine and the closing phenylalanine or tryptophan. D genes are given only for firm matches. Expanded clones are given a class, and other clones once, few, many or no size at all.

>TRBD2|NA|TRBV7-3|TRBJ2-2
TGTGCCAGCAGCTCCGCCCCCCTAGCGGTCGGGGAGCTGTTTTTT
CASSSAPLAVGELFF
>NA|NA|TRBV2|TRBJ2-3
TGTGCCAGCAGTGGTTCGGTAGCCAGACCCGATACGCAGTATTTT
CASSGSVARPDTQYF
>NA|NA|TRBV9|TRBJ1-1
TGTGCCAGCAGCGTAACGCAGGTCCAGGGAACTGAAGCTTTCTTT
CASSVTQVQGTEAFF
>NA|once|TRBV7-3|TRBJ1-2
TGTGCCAGCAGCCCACCGAGGGCAGCTAACTATGGCTACACCTTC
CASSPPRAANYGYTF
>TRBD1|NA|TRBV10-3|TRBJ1-2
TGTGCCACCGTACAGGGGTCGGGCTATGGCTACACCTTC
CATVQGSGYGYTF
>NA|NA|TRBV5-4|TRBJ1-1
TGTGCCAGCAGCTTGGCAGATGAAGCTTTCTTT
CASSLADEAFF
>NA|NA|TRBV15|TRBJ2-6
TGTGCCACCCTCGAGGCGGGATCTGGGGCCAACGTCCTGACTTTC
CATLEAGSGANVLTF
>NA|NA|TRBV10-3|TRBJ1-5
TGTGCCATCAGTGAGTCGGATGGGATTCAGCCCCAGCATTTT
CAISESDGIQPQHF
>TRBD1|NA|TRBV5-4|TRBJ2-4
TGTGCCAGCAGCATACAGGGGGCGGACATTCAGTACTTC
CASSIQGADIQYF
>NA|NA|TRBV5-1|TRBJ2-3
TGCGCCAGCAGCCCCCTTTCTAACACAGATACGCAGTATTTT
CASSPLSNTDTQYF
>TRBD1|NA|TRBV7-2|TRBJ2-7
TGTGCCAGCAGCTTAGCAGCGACAGGGGGCTATCCCTACGAGCAGTACTTC
CASSLAATGGYPYEQYF
>NA|NA|TRBV10-1|TRBJ2-5
TGCGCCAGGTCGACAGACCCCAGGGGCCAGTACTTC
CARSTDPRGQYF
>NA|NA|TRBV18|TRBJ2-5
TGTGCCAGCTCACCGCGGACAGAAGAGACCCAGTACTTC
CASSPRTEETQYF
>TRBD2|NA|TRBV5-1|TRBJ2-3
TGCGCCAGCAGCTTGCGACTAGCGGGGGGGGTGGATACGCAGTATTTT
CASSLRLAGGVDTQYF
>NA|NA|TRBV7-2|TRBJ2-3
TGTGCCAGCAGCCAGAGGGGCATTAGCACAGATACGCAGTATTTT
CASSQRGISTDTQYF
>TRBD2|NA|TRBV5-1|TRBJ2-3
TGCGCCAGCAGCAGGAGGACTAGCGGGGGCGCAGATACGCAGTATTTT
CASSRRTSGGADTQYF
>NA|NA|TRBV20-1|TRBJ2-3
TGCAGTGCCAGGACGTCAGATACGCAGTATTTT
CSARTSDTQYF
>TRBD1|NA|TRBV5-1|TRBJ1-2
TGCGCCAGCAGCTTGGGAACCGGGACAGGGGGCACTAAGGATGATGGCTACACCTTC
CASSLGTGTGGTKDDGYTF
>NA|NA|TRBV2|TRBJ1-2
TGTGCCAGCACCCGGGACCTCTATGGCTACACCTTC
CASTRDLYGYTF
>TRBD2|NA|TRBV5-4|TRBJ2-1
TGTGCCAGCAGCTTGGGGGGTAGGGCTAGCGGCAATGAGCAGTTCTTC
CASSLGGRASGNEQFF
>NA|NA|TRBV9|TRBJ2-7
TGTGCCAGCAGCGAAAGGCGGGCAACAGGACGGGACGAGCAGTACTTC
CASSERRATGRDEQYF
>TRBD2|NA|TRBV19|TRBJ2-2
TGTGCCAGTAGTATTCATCTAGCGGGGGGTCCCGGGGAGCTGTTTTTT
CASSIHLAGGPGELFF
>NA|NA|TRBV7-6|TRBJ1-2
TGTGCCAGCAGCTTCCGGCAGGGCTATGGCTACACCTTC
CASSFRQGYGYTF
>NA|NA|TRBV19|TRBJ1-3
TGTGCCAGTATCTCCTCTGGAAACACCATATATTTT
CASISSGNTIYF
>NA|NA|TRBV7-2|TRBJ2-7
TGTGCCAGCAGCTCTCGTGCCGAGACCTACGAGCAGTACTTC
CASSSRAETYEQYF
>NA|NA|TRBV7-8|TRBJ2-7
TGTGCCAGCAGCTTAGCTACGCAATACGAGCAGTACTTC
CASSLATQYEQYF
>NA|few|TRBV6-1|TRBJ1-6
TGTGCCAGCATTCAGGGTAATTCACCCCTCCACTTT
CASIQGNSPLHF
>TRBD2|NA|TRBV11-2|TRBJ2-5
TGTGCCAGCAGCTTAGCGCGGGAGTTCGAGACCCAGTACTTC
CASSLAREFETQYF
>NA|NA|TRBV6-1|TRBJ2-3
TGTGCCAGCAGGGCCGGACCTCAGGGGAATACGCAGTATTTT
CASRAGPQGNTQYF
>NA|once|TRBV11-2|TRBJ1-3
TGTGCCAGCAGCTTCACACAGGGCCCCTCTGGAAACACCATATATTTT
CASSFTQGPSGNTIYF
>TRBD1|NA|TRBV5-8|TRBJ1-6
TGTGCCAGCAGCTGGGGGAACAGGGGTAGTTCACCCCTCCACTTT
CASSWGNRGSSPLHF
>NA|NA|TRBV6-6|TRBJ1-5
TGTGCCAGCAGTTATGCACAGTATAGCAATCAGCCCCAGCATTTT
CASSYAQYSNQPQHF
>TRBD1|NA|TRBV30|TRBJ2-1
TGTGCCTGGGACAGGGATTTCGGGAATGAGCAGTTCTTC
CAWDRDFGNEQFF
>NA|NA|TRBV18|TRBJ2-3
TGTGCCAGCTCACCTGGGATTTGGGATACGCAGTATTTT
CASSPGIWDTQYF
>TRBD2|NA|TRBV6-4|TRBJ2-1
TGTGCCAGCAGTAGCGGGGGAAACTACAATGAGCAGTTCTTC
CASSSGGNYNEQFF
>NA|once|TRBV6-6|TRBJ1-1
TGTGCCAGCAGCCGTGACAGGTATGAAGCTTTCTTT
CASSRDRYEAFF
>NA|NA|TRBV2|TRBJ1-2
TGTGCCAGCAGTGGGGTCAGGACAAACTATGGCTACACCTTC
CASSGVRTNYGYTF
>TRBD2|NA|TRBV27|TRBJ2-2
TGTGCCAGCAGGTTAGCGGGGCCGAACACCGGGGAGCTGTTTTTT
CASRLAGPNTGELFF
>TRBD2|NA|TRBV15|TRBJ2-2
TGTGCCACCAGCAGAGATGCAACTAGCGGGGTCACCGGGGAGCTGTTTTTT
CATSRDATSGVTGELFF
>TRBD1|NA|TRBV15|TRBJ1-5
TGTGCCACCAGCGGACAGGGGGAATATAGCAATCAGCCCCAGCATTTT
CATSGQGEYSNQPQHF
>NA|NA|TRBV6-1|TRBJ2-5
TGTGCCAGCACCTACGTCCTTCAGGAGACCCAGTACTTC
CASTYVLQETQYF
>NA|NA|TRBV7-2|TRBJ1-5
TGTGCCAGCAGCTTAGCCGCGGGACTCAATCAGCCCCAGCATTTT
CASSLAAGLNQPQHF
>NA|once|TRBV7-2|TRBJ2-1
TGTGCCAGCAGCTTGGACCTCTCGGCCTACAATGAGCAGTTCTTC
CASSLDLSAYNEQFF
>NA|NA|TRBV5-4|TRBJ2-5
TGTGCCAGCAGCTTGTCGTCCCACAGGGTAATTGGGGAGACCCAGTACTTC
CASSLSSHRVIGETQYF
>TRBD2|NA|TRBV7-9|TRBJ2-5
TGTGCCAGCAGCTTAGCGCTGATAATAGGGACTAGCAGTGAGACCCAGTACTTC
CASSLALIIGTSSETQYF
>NA|NA|TRBV15|TRBJ2-7
TGTGCCACCAGCAGAGATCGAGGGGTCGCCGAGCAGTACTTC
CATSRDRGVAEQYF
>NA|NA|TRBV10-3|TRBJ1-5
TGTGCCATCAGCGGAGACAGGATAGGCAATCAGCCCCAGCATTTT
CAISGDRIGNQPQHF
>NA|NA|TRBV19|TRBJ1-5
TGTGCCAGTAGTATAGACAGGGTAACACAGCCCCAGCATTTT
CASSIDRVTQPQHF
>TRBD1|once|TRBV9|TRBJ2-3
TGTGCCAGCAGCGGAGGGACAGGGGGCCCAGATACGCAGTATTTT
CASSGGTGGPDTQYF
>TRBD2|once|TRBV2|TRBJ2-1
TGTGCCAGCAGTGTGCATGAGCGGGGGGGCCTAGGTAATGAGCAGTTCTTC
CASSVHERGGLGNEQFF
>TRBD2|NA|TRBV9|TRBJ2-3
TGTGCCAGCAGCCTTACTAGCGGTTTCACCACAGATACGCAGTATTTT
CASSLTSGFTTDTQYF
>NA|NA|TRBV5-1|TRBJ1-2
TGCGCCAGCAGCTTGGAGGCGTTACAGGGTGGCTACACCTTC
CASSLEALQGGYTF
>NA|NA|TRBV7-2|TRBJ2-1
TGTGCCAGCAGCCCAAAGGGTGGGGGTGCCAATGAGCAGTTCTTC
CASSPKGGGANEQFF
>NA|NA|TRBV11-1|TRBJ2-5
TGTGCCAGCAGCCTATGGAGTCAAGAGACCCAGTACTTC
CASSLWSQETQYF
>NA|few|TRBV6-1|TRBJ2-5
TGTGCCAGCAGTGAAGTCGGACTAGGGGGTCGGGAGACCCAGTACTTC
CASSEVGLGGRETQYF
>TRBD1|NA|TRBV28|TRBJ1-2
TGTGCCAGCAGTTCACGGACAGGGGTCGGCTACACCTTC
CASSSRTGVGYTF
>NA|few|TRBV30|TRBJ1-3
TGTGCCTGGAGTGGGGAGGATGGCTCTGGAAACACCATATATTTT
CAWSGEDGSGNTIYF
>NA|NA|TRBV7-9|TRBJ1-3
TGTGCCAGCAGCTGGGGGTTAGGAAACACCATATATTTT
CASSWGLGNTIYF
>NA|NA|TRBV5-5|TRBJ2-3
TGTGCCAGCAGCCCGGTTACAGATACGCAGTATTTT
CASSPVTDTQYF
>TRBD1|few|TRBV6-5|TRBJ2-7
TGTGCCAGCAGTTACCGCCGGACAGGGATCTACGAGCAGTACTTC
CASSYRRTGIYEQYF